This TCR beta chain was profiled in a study of T-cell reconstitution after alpha-beta-depleted transplantation in children. This clonotype was found many times. Germline CDR1 reads SGDLS; CDR2 reads YYNGEE. The V gene lost 4 bases and the J gene lost 9 bases, with 16 bases spanning the gap. The CDR3 is made up of 13 amino acids. As it was prepared, the TCRbeta library received unique molecular identifiers. One entry per CDR3 protein results from TCRdb running MiXCR on the PCR reads. The sample holds 450,000 to 500,000 distinct CDR3 sequences; around 13% are singletons and the top ten take around 5.8%.

The V and J genes are TRBV9 and TRBJ1-1; TRBD1 is a possible D gene (5 bases). This specimen consisted of PBMCs from the stem cell graft donor, obtained from the stem cell graft. This clonotype was obtained from a human donor who donated a stem cell graft to a child with combined immunodeficiency. CDR3: CASSPQGGSKAFF. The CDR3 DNA is TGTGCCAGCAGCCCTCAGGGAGGGAGTAAAGCTTTCTTT.